The entry below describes one T cell receptor beta chain. Sequencing was performed with immunoSEQ multiplex PCR; in TCRdb, only in-frame clones are kept and a portion is missing. The sample yields approximately 300,000 clones, approximately 80% seen once. These data come from a study of blood T cell repertoires in COVID-19. CDR3 size: 11 residues. Per the germline V gene, CDR1 is DFQATT and CDR2 is SNEGSKA (reference sequence). The chain combines TRBV20-1 with TRBJ1-1, with TRBD1 as a possible D gene (6 bases). The receptor was derived from a woman between 50 and 59 years old with active or convalescent COVID-19. The sample taken for sequencing was peripheral blood. CDR3 in amino acids: CRPDSNTEAFF. The CDR3 DNA reads as TGCAGGCCGGACAGCAACACTGAAGCTTTCTTT.